The present T cell receptor (beta chain) was sequenced within a study of spatial heterogeneity in lung cancer. Study-level background: Consistent detection of more beta-chain than alpha-chain sequences was observed.

By share, this clonotype counts as medium-sized. The antigen is undetermined. Time point here: sample taken at primary tumor resection. A unique molecular identifier was attached to every TCR cDNA molecule. TCRdb re-derived calls from the 5' RACE reads in MiXCR, one entry per CDR3 protein. The sample includes roughly 9,900 distinct CDR3 sequences, 6% to 6.5% of them seen just once. Regarding the study as a whole: The counts of expanded TCRs, ubiquitous and regional, tracked ubiquitous and regional nonsynonymous mutations, respectively. Within tumors, counts of expanded alpha and beta TCRs tracked tumor mutation counts. It was estimated that coverage of tumor T cells reached roughly 7% for alpha chains and around 12% for beta chains.

With 0 bases removed from V and 3 bases from J, the gap between germline ends came to 6 bases. In germline, CDR1 is SGHTA, CDR2 FQGNSA. The CDR3 is made up of 14 amino acids. This chain links TRBV7-2 with TRBJ1-5; D gene uncertain. Sequenced material: lung tumor tissue, taken at surgery. The receptor comes from a female donor with early-stage non-small cell lung cancer. The CDR3 bases are TGTGCCAGCAGCTTAGCGGCCGACAATCAGCCCCAGCATTTT. This codes for CASSLAADNQPQHF.